This TCR beta chain was identified in a study of cytomegalovirus exposure and HLA in healthy donors. Generated by immunoSEQ multiplex PCR, the TCRdb table keeps only in-frame clones and is missing some. This sample has roughly 140,000 clones, with around 88% found just once. CDR1 is MNHEY, CDR2 SVGAGI, per germline. This CDR3 comprises 16 residues. Losses at the gene ends were 1 base for V and 8 bases for J; bases not matched to a gene: 8. V and J are TRBV6-5 and TRBJ2-1, with 10 positions matching TRBD2. Material: PBMCs. The receptor comes from a woman in her late teens or twenties in good health and CMV-seropositive. CDR3 protein: CASSYFPSGRGYEQFF. For the CDR3, the DNA is TGTGCCAGCAGTTACTTTCCTAGCGGGAGAGGGTATGAGCAGTTCTTC.